This T cell receptor (beta chain) was sequenced in a study of T-cell memory formation after mild COVID-19. The overall study: TCR clusters were largely donor specific.

Study-level points and caveats: Most CD4+ clones that shrank were in CM and EM, while CD8+ ones turned up in EMRA. Contracting clones from day 15 to 85 showed balanced CD4/CD8; later expanders favored CD4+.

Researchers used 5'RACE with constant-segment primers to make TCR alpha and TCR beta cDNA libraries that carry sample barcodes and UMIs. One entry per CDR3 protein results from TCRdb running MiXCR on the 5' RACE reads. The sample records around 140,000 distinct CDR3 sequences, almost 25% being singletons. As to this clonotype: The antigen remains undetermined.

CDR3 size: 13 residues. Germline CDR1 is SGHRS and CDR2 is YFSETQ. V lost 1 base, J lost 8 bases, and 10 bases lay in between. The specimen was PBMCs or a T cell subset sorted from them (not recorded which). The clonotype originates from an adult woman who had mild COVID-19 (a few samples of this study predate the infection). Cell type and time point are not known. The chain links TRBV5-1 to TRBJ2-1, with no clear D. CDR3 nucleotides: TGCGCCAGCAGCTTGCTTAGCTTCCATGAGCAGTTCTTC. Translated, it gives CASSLLSFHEQFF.